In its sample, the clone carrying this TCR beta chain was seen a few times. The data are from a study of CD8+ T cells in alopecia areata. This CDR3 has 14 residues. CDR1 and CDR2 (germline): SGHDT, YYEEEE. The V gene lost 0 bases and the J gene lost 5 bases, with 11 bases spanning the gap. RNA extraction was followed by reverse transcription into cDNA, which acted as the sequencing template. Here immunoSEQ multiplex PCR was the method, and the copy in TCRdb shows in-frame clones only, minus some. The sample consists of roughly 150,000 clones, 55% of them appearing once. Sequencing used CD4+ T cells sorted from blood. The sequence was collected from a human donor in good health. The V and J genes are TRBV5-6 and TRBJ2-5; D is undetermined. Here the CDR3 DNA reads TGTGCCAGCAGCTTGGTCGAAGCGAGGGAGACCCAGTACTTC. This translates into CASSLVEARETQYF.